These 20 T cell receptor beta chains came from one sample sequenced in a study of blood T cell repertoires in COVID-19 (dated by TCRdb to about 2020). To prepare the library, the immunoSEQ multiplex PCR assay was applied. Drawn from immuneACCESS, this table holds only the in-frame rearrangements with V and J called that TCRdb kept. Clones are partly lost; checked studies trace under half to an unresolved V gene and leave the rest unexplained. This sample is represented by approximately 280,000 clones; 85% of them were singletons. Together, the top ten hold about 2.5% of the sample. The specimen was PBMCs or T cells enriched from blood (not recorded which). These receptors originate from a woman aged 45-65 years who had recovered from COVID-19.

The genes are TRBV6-1 and TRBJ1-1, with D possibly matching TRBD1 (6 bases). Germline loops: CDR1 MNHNS, CDR2 SASEGT. Trimming took off 2 bases at V and 8 bases at J, with 18 bases between the two ends. There are 15 residues in the CDR3. This CDR3 reads CASSEWRTAQTEAFF. The CDR3 nucleotides are TGTGCCAGCAGTGAATGGAGGACAGCTCAAACCGAAGCTTTCTTT.

This clone showed up just a few times. The chain couples TRBV5-6 to TRBJ1-2; 7 positions match TRBD1. The V gene's germline CDR1 is SGHDT and CDR2 YYEEEE. The CDR3 has 14 amino acids. V trimming: 5 bases; J trimming: 5 bases; junction bases outside the gene matches: 9. CDR3 DNA: TGTGCCAGCAGATCAGGGGGGTTGGAATATGGCTACACCTTC. Its protein product is CASRSGGLEYGYTF.

The V gene is TRBV6-2 or TRBV6-3, the J gene TRBJ2-5; TRBD2 agrees at 7 bases. CDR1 is MNHEY, CDR2 SVGEGT, per germline. Unmatched junction bases numbered 4, after V lost 6 bases and J lost 3 bases. The CDR3 length is 13 residues. DNA for the CDR3: TGTGCCAGCAGCCCTAGCGGTGAAGAGACCCAGTACTTC. Translated: CASSPSGEETQYF.

This rearrangement joins TRBV19 to TRBJ1-1, with D possibly TRBD1 on 6 matching bases. The CDR3 length is 14 residues. Trimming took off 3 bases at V and 6 bases at J, with 14 bases between the two ends. The germline gives CDR1 LNHDA, CDR2 SQIVND (reference sequence). In DNA, the CDR3 is TGTGCCAGTAGTATGTCAGGGGCTGGCGCTGAAGCTTTCTTT. Its translation is CASSMSGAGAEAFF.

The V call is TRBV9, the J call TRBJ1-1, with a tentative D call TRBD1 (5 bases). V was clipped by 0 bases and J by 0 bases, with 9 bases between them. The germline V gene has CDR1 SGDLS and CDR2 YYNGEE. CDR3 length: 15 amino acids. CDR3 loop: CASSVAGGVNTEAFF. In nucleotides, the CDR3 is TGTGCCAGCAGCGTAGCGGGAGGGGTGAACACTGAAGCTTTCTTT.

V and J are TRBV3-1 (or the pseudogene TRBV3-2) and TRBJ1-6; 8 nucleotides agree with TRBD1. The CDR3 is made up of 14 amino acids. The V gene's germline CDR1 is LGHDT and CDR2 YNNKEL (reference sequence). V shed 5 bases and J 7 bases; nucleotides not matched to a gene: 4. DNA of the CDR3: TGTGCCAGCAGCGGACGGGACAGGAATTCACCCCTCCACTTT. This translates into CASSGRDRNSPLHF.

This clone came up once. This chain joins TRBV7-7 and TRBJ2-1; 11 bases are a match to TRBD2. This CDR3 is 15 amino acids long. V lost 5 bases and J lost 8; bases outside the gene matches: 8. CDR1 SSHAT and CDR2 FNYEAQ come from the germline V gene (reference sequence). The CDR3 DNA sequence: TGTGCCAGCAGCCGAAATAGCGGGGGGGCCGATGAGCAGTTCTTC. Its translation is CASSRNSGGADEQFF.

The J gene is TRBJ2-3, the V gene TRBV30; D not resolved. The germline CDR1 and CDR2 sequences are GTSNPN and SVGIG (reference sequence). This CDR3 spans 13 amino acids. V was trimmed by 4 bases and J by 4 bases, leaving 12 bases between them. The CDR3 DNA reads as TGTGCCTGGATATCCAGCACAGCAGATACGCAGTATTTT. Its protein is CAWISSTADTQYF.

The rearrangement joins TRBV18 to TRBJ2-7; D may be TRBD2 (5 bases). Germline V gene data show CDR1 as KGHSH and CDR2 as LQKENI. This CDR3 spans 16 amino acids. V lost 4 bases, J lost 1 base, and 17 bases lay in between. The CDR3 region is CASSLGVRRASYEQYF. The CDR3 DNA is TGTGCCAGCTCACTCGGAGTACGGCGGGCATCCTACGAGCAGTACTTC.

The chain couples TRBV7-2 to TRBJ2-3; D unclear. CDR3 size: 15 residues. V lost 6 bases and J lost 0, with 13 bases in between. CDR1 is SGHTA, CDR2 FQGNSA, per germline. The CDR3 DNA reads as TGTGCCAGCAGGCCTCGCGGAGTTAGCACAGATACGCAGTATTTT. This sequence encodes CASRPRGVSTDTQYF.

With regard to this clone: This sample also contains other DNA sequences that code for the same CDR3. J is TRBJ1-5 and V is TRBV5-5; D is ambiguous. Per germline, CDR1 SGHKS and CDR2 YYEKEE (reference sequence). V was clipped by 0 bases and J by 0 bases, with 7 bases between them. The CDR3 covers 15 residues. CDR3 loop: CASSLVPDSNQPQHF. The CDR3 DNA reads as TGTGCCAGCAGCTTGGTTCCAGATAGCAATCAGCCCCAGCATTTT.

CDR3 coding DNA: TGTGCCAGCAGCGTAGCGGGGGGCAGCACCGGGGAGCTGTTTTTT. Its protein product is CASSVAGGSTGELFF. The chain is built from TRBV2 and TRBJ2-2, with 10 bases matching TRBD2. V was clipped by 6 bases and J by 4 bases; unmatched bases: 5. Per the germline V gene, CDR1 is SNHLY and CDR2 is FYNNEI. CDR3 length: 15 amino acids.

This sequence joins TRBV6-2 or TRBV6-3 and TRBJ1-6; 9 bases match TRBD1. V dropped 2 bases and J dropped 8; count of bases not matched to a gene: 4. The germline CDR1 and CDR2 sequences are MNHEY and SVGEGT. CDR3 length: 15 amino acids. CDR3 in DNA: TGTGCCAGCAGTTACGAAGGACAGGGGTATTCACCCCTCCACTTT. This encodes CASSYEGQGYSPLHF.

This chain uses TRBV4-1 with TRBJ2-7, with TRBD2 matching over 14 bases. V lost 4 bases, J lost 0 bases, and 5 bases stayed unmatched. This CDR3 contains 17 residues. The germline V gene encodes CDR1 MGHRA and CDR2 YSYEKL. Here the CDR3 DNA reads TGCGCCAGCAGCCGCCGAGGACTAGCGGGGGGCTCCTACGAGCAGTACTTC. Translation: CASSRRGLAGGSYEQYF.

This clone was observed at least ten times. V and J are TRBV7-6 and TRBJ1-6; 10 bases agree with TRBD1. With V trimmed by 2 bases and J by 0 bases, 10 bases remained unmatched. There are 20 residues in the CDR3. Germline V gene data show CDR1 as SGHVS and CDR2 as FNYEAQ. For the CDR3, the DNA is TGTGCCAGCAGCTTACCGGAAGGGACAGGGGACAGCTCCTATAATTCACCCCTCCACTTT. Amino acids: CASSLPEGTGDSSYNSPLHF.

J is TRBJ2-2 and V is TRBV30; the D is unclear. Germline values: CDR1 GTSNPN, CDR2 SVGIG (reference sequence). The CDR3 is 14 amino acids. V lost 1 base and J lost 6, with 12 bases in between. CDR3 nucleotide sequence: TGTGCCTGGAGTGGGCAGGAAAGGCCCGGGGAGCTGTTTTTT. It encodes CAWSGQERPGELFF.

This chain links TRBV7-8 with TRBJ1-3, with a possible D match to TRBD1 (5 bases). CDR1 is SGHVS and CDR2 is FQNEAQ in the germline V gene. The CDR3 consists of 17 residues. The V and J ends lost 4 bases and 1 base respectively, with 17 bases between them. The CDR3 coding sequence is TGTGCCAGCAGCTACCAACAGGCGGGGATTTCTGGAAACACCATATATTTT. Its protein is CASSYQQAGISGNTIYF. The variable domain in full, completed from reference TRBV7-8 and TRBJ1-3, reads GAGVSQSPRYKVAKRGQDVALRCDPISGHVSLFWYQQALGQGPEFLTYFQNEAQLDKSGLPSDRFFAERPEGSVSTLKIQRTQQEDSAVYLCASSYQQAGISGNTIYFGEGSWLTVV.

Only a few counts were recorded for this clone. The gene calls are TRBV30 and TRBJ1-4, with TRBD1 identical over 8 bases. The CDR3 consists of 15 residues. Trimming removed 2 bases from V and 4 bases from J; junction bases left unmatched: 6. Germline V gene data show CDR1 as GTSNPN and CDR2 as SVGIG (reference sequence). DNA of the CDR3: TGTGCCTGGAGTTCGGAGGGACAGGTTAATGAAAAACTGTTTTTT. It translates to CAWSSEGQVNEKLFF.

A single count supports this clone. The chain uses TRBV27 and TRBJ2-3, with D tentatively TRBD1 (5 bases). Germline V gene data show CDR1 as MNHEY and CDR2 as SMNVEV (reference sequence). This CDR3 is built from 13 residues. Trimming stripped 6 bases from V and 3 bases from J, with 10 bases between. The CDR3 coding sequence is TGTGCCAGCAGCTCAGGGTTTACAGATACGCAGTATTTT. It encodes CASSSGFTDTQYF.

This clone has only a few counts. The rearrangement links TRBV7-8 to TRBJ2-7, with 8 bases lining up with TRBD1. This CDR3 is 16 amino acids long. Germline V gene data show CDR1 as SGHVS and CDR2 as FQNEAQ. The junction had 7 bases not matched to a gene; V was cut back by 1 base and J by 2 bases. The CDR3 protein is CASSLGGGQGPYEQYF. CDR3 DNA: TGTGCCAGCAGCTTAGGTGGCGGACAGGGTCCCTACGAGCAGTACTTC.